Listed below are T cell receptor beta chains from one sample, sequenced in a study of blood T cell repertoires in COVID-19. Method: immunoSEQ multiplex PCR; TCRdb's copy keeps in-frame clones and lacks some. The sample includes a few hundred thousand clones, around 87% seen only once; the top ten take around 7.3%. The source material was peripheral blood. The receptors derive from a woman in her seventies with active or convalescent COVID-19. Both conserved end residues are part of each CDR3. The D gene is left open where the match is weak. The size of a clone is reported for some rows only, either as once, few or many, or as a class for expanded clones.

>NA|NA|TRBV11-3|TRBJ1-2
TGTGCCAGCAGCCAGGGCCCTAACGAGATCTATGGCTACACCTTC
CASSQGPNEIYGYTF
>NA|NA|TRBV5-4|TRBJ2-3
TGTGCCAGCAGCTGGGGGGACCTAGTTCCAGATACGCAGTATTTT
CASSWGDLVPDTQYF
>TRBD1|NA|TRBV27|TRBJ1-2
TGTGCCAGCAGTGGACAGGGAAAGGTGTATGGCTACACCTTC
CASSGQGKVYGYTF
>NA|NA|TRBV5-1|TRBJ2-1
TGCGCCAGCAGCCCCAGGGCTGGCAGCTCCTACAATGAGCAGTTCTTC
CASSPRAGSSYNEQFF
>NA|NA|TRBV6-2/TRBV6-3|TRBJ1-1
TGTGCCAGCAGTTTACAGGCTATAGGACGATTATTCTTT
CASSLQAIGRLFF
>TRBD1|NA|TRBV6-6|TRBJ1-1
TGTGCCAGCAGCCTCCTACAGGGGAGTGGGGCTGAAGCTTTCTTT
CASSLLQGSGAEAFF
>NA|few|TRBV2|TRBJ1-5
TGTGCCAGCAGTGAAGTTGGGCAGTCAAATCAGCCCCAGCATTTT
CASSEVGQSNQPQHF
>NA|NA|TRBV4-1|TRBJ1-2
TGCGCCAGCAGCCAAGCGGGGAGTGACATGAACTATGGCTACACCTTC
CASSQAGSDMNYGYTF
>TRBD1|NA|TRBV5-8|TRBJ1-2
TGTGCCAGCAGCTCTACTATGACAGGGTTGTATGGCTACACCTTC
CASSSTMTGLYGYTF
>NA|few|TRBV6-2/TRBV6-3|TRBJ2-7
TGTGCCAGCAGTTACGAGGGAAACGAGCAGTACTTC
CASSYEGNEQYF
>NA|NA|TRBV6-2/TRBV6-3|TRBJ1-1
TGTGCCAGCAGTTACTCGATGGTGAGCACTGAAGCTTTCTTT
CASSYSMVSTEAFF
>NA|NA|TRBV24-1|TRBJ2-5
TGTGCCACCCAACTGCGAGAGACCCAGTACTTC
CATQLRETQYF
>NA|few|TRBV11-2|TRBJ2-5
TGTGCCAGCAGCCCCCGGCCCTCCGGGGAGACCCAGTACTTC
CASSPRPSGETQYF
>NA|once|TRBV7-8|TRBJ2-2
TGTGCCAGCAGCGCTCCCCCGGGGACCGGGGAGCTGTTTTTT
CASSAPPGTGELFF
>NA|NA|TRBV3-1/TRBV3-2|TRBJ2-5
TGTGCCAGCAGCCAAGAAGCACTTCTTCAAGAGACCCAGTACTTC
CASSQEALLQETQYF
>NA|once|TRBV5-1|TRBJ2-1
TGCGCCAGCAGCTTGAATGGACAAGCCTACAATGAGCAGTTCTTC
CASSLNGQAYNEQFF
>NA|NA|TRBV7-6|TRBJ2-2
TGTGCCAGCAGCTGGACCGGGGGGAACACCGGGGAGCTGTTTTTT
CASSWTGGNTGELFF
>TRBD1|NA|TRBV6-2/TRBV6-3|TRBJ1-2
TGTGCCAGCAGTCCCGGACAGGCCATCTACACCTTC
CASSPGQAIYTF
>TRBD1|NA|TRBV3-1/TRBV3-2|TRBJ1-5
TGTGCCAGCAGCCAAAGGGGGCAGGGGAACAATCAGCCCCAGCATTTT
CASSQRGQGNNQPQHF
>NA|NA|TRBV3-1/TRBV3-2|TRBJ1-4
TGTGCCAGCAGCCAGGGCGAAAAACTGTTTTTT
CASSQGEKLFF
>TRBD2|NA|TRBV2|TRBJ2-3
TGTGCCAGCATCGGGACTAGGCTGGATACGCAGTATTTT
CASIGTRLDTQYF
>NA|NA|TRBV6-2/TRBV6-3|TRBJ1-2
TGTGCCAGCAGTTACACGGACAGTTACTATGGCTACACCTTC
CASSYTDSYYGYTF
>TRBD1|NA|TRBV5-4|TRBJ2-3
TGTGCCAGCAGCCCAGGGGGTCTTCTTAGCACAGATACGCAGTATTTT
CASSPGGLLSTDTQYF
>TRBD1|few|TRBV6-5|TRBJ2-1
TGTGCCAGCAGGGAGACAGGGTCGGTAGGAGATGAGCAGTTCTTC
CASRETGSVGDEQFF
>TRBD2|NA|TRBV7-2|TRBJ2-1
TGTGCCAGCAGGGGAGGACTAGCGGAACTTTACAATGAGCAGTTCTTC
CASRGGLAELYNEQFF
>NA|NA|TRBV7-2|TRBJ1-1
TGTGCCAGCAGCTCACAGGGTGACACTGAAGCTTTCTTT
CASSSQGDTEAFF
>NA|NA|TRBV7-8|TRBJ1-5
TGTGCCAGCAGCTTAGCGCAAGGATTTAGAGGACAGCCCCAGCATTTT
CASSLAQGFRGQPQHF
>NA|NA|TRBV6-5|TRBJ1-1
TGTGCCAGCAGTTCCAGGGTGGGCACTGAAGCTTTCTTT
CASSSRVGTEAFF
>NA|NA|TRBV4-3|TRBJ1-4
TGCGCCAGCAGCCAAGGTACTGGAGTGATAAATGAAAAACTGTTTTTT
CASSQGTGVINEKLFF
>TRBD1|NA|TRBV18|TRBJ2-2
TGTGCCAGCTCTTCTGGACAGGGAAACACCGGGGAGCTGTTTTTT
CASSSGQGNTGELFF
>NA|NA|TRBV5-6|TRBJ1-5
TGTGCCAGCAGCTTGGCCTGGGGGGGGAATCAGCCCCAGCATTTT
CASSLAWGGNQPQHF
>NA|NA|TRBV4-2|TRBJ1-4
TGTGCCAGCAGCCAAGGGGGGGTTACTAATGAAAAACTGTTTTTT
CASSQGGVTNEKLFF